These 31 T cell receptor beta chains share one sample of origin, sequenced in a study of cytomegalovirus exposure and HLA in healthy donors. The study ran its PCR with 60 Vbeta and 13 Jbeta primers. Sequencing was performed with immunoSEQ multiplex PCR; in TCRdb, only in-frame clones are kept and a portion is missing. The sample contains under 200,000 clones, 80% of which appear only once. Material: PBMCs. The receptors were sampled from a woman aged 45-60 years in good health and CMV-seropositive.

This clone was seen just once. The chain carries TRBV28 and TRBJ2-3; tentatively, D is TRBD2 (6 bases). V lost 8 bases and J 4 bases, leaving 19 bases between the germline ends. Germline V gene data show CDR1 as MDHEN and CDR2 as SYDVKM. This CDR3 contains 15 residues. The CDR3 DNA reads TGTGCCAGCCGGCCATTAAAACGGAGGGCAGATACGCAGTATTTT. Amino acid sequence: CASRPLKRRADTQYF.

V is TRBV7-2 and J is TRBJ2-7, with D maybe TRBD2 (5 bases). Trimming took off 3 bases at V and 4 bases at J, with 10 bases between the two ends. Germline loops: CDR1 SGHTA, CDR2 FQGNSA. The CDR3 covers 13 residues. The CDR3 DNA reads TGTGCCAGCAGCTTCTCCGGGGATTACGAGCAGTACTTC. Translating gives CASSFSGDYEQYF.

The chain has TRBV10-1 and TRBJ2-7; D is possibly TRBD1 (6 bases). This CDR3 contains 13 residues. Germline CDR1 WNHNN, CDR2 SYGVQD (reference sequence). The CDR3 DNA is TGCGGCGACAGGCTTCGATATGCCTACGAGCAGTACTTC. Amino acid sequence: CGDRLRYAYEQYF.

V is TRBV19 and J is TRBJ1-5; 8 bases line up with TRBD1. The CDR3 sequence is 16 residues long. Losses at the gene ends were 6 bases for V and 6 bases for J; bases not matched to a gene: 13. Germline CDR1 LNHDA, CDR2 SQIVND (reference sequence). CDR3 region: CASRSSGTGPSQPQHF. DNA for the CDR3: TGTGCCAGTAGATCCAGTGGGACAGGCCCCAGTCAGCCCCAGCATTTT.

This chain links TRBV5-1 with TRBJ2-3; 9 nucleotides align to TRBD2. The CDR3 extends over 15 amino acids. V dropped 1 base and J dropped 4; count of bases not matched to a gene: 4. Germline assignment: CDR1 SGHRS and CDR2 YFSETQ. CDR3 in amino acids: CASSLRGGDADTQYF. CDR3 nucleotides: TGCGCCAGCAGCTTGCGCGGGGGGGATGCAGATACGCAGTATTTT. Using reference TRBV5-1 and TRBJ2-3 for the parts outside the CDR3, the full variable domain is KAGVTQTPRYLIKTRGQQVTLSCSPISGHRSVSWYQQTPGQGLQFLFEYFSETQRNKGNFPGRFSGRQFSNSRSEMNVSTLELGDSALYLCASSLRGGDADTQYFGPGTRLTVL.

The chain couples TRBV29-1 to TRBJ2-3; unclear D gene. The CDR3 is 11 amino acids. The ends were cut back, 3 bases at V and 2 bases at J, with 3 bases in the middle. Germline CDR1 SQVTM, CDR2 ANQGSEA. CDR3 DNA: TGCAGCGTTGATCACACAGATACGCAGTATTTT. It translates to CSVDHTDTQYF.

The gene calls are TRBV9 and TRBJ2-2; D gene unclear. The CDR3 is made up of 14 amino acids. Trimming took 3 bases from V and 1 from J, leaving 7 bases between them. CDR1 and CDR2 (germline): SGDLS, YYNGEE. CDR3 in amino acids: CASSGRGNTGELFF. In nucleotides, the CDR3 is TGTGCCAGCAGCGGGCGAGGGAACACCGGGGAGCTGTTTTTT. The whole variable domain, filled in from reference TRBV9 and TRBJ2-2, reads DSGVTQTPKHLITATGQRVTLRCSPRSGDLSVYWYQQSLDQGLQFLIQYYNGEERAKGNILERFSAQQFPDLHSELNLSSLELGDSALYFCASSGRGNTGELFFGEGSRLTVL.

This clone was picked up a small number of times. This sequence joins TRBV7-2 and TRBJ1-5; D might be TRBD1 (5 bases). In germline, CDR1 is SGHTA, CDR2 FQGNSA. This CDR3 has 15 residues. V dropped 2 bases and J dropped 7 bases, with 15 bases sitting between them. DNA of the CDR3: TGTGCCAGCAGCTTATCTACAGGCGGATACCAGCCCCAGCATTTT. It translates to CASSLSTGGYQPQHF. The full variable domain, with the rest looked up from reference TRBV7-2 and TRBJ1-5, is GAGVSQSPSNKVTEKGKDVELRCDPISGHTALYWYRQSLGQGLEFLIYFQGNSAPDKSGLPSDRFSAERTGGSVSTLTIQRTQQEDSAVYLCASSLSTGGYQPQHFGDGTRLSIL.

The V gene is TRBV6-1, the J gene TRBJ2-5, with D unclear. The CDR3 totals 13 residues. V dropped 7 bases and J dropped 2 bases, with 11 bases sitting between them. From germline, CDR1 is MNHNS and CDR2 SASEGT. The CDR3 sequence is CASTIQWQETQYF. CDR3 DNA: TGTGCCAGCACCATTCAGTGGCAAGAGACCCAGTACTTC.

The chain links TRBV7-2 to TRBJ2-7; TRBD2 is a possible D gene (6 bases). The ends were cut back, 1 base at V and 2 bases at J, with 18 bases in the middle. The germline V gene encodes CDR1 SGHTA and CDR2 FQGNSA. The CDR3 length is 17 residues. In DNA form, the CDR3 reads TGTGCCAGCAGCTTAGGCCGGGGTAGCGGTCTAGCCTACGAGCAGTACTTC. Residues: CASSLGRGSGLAYEQYF.

The CDR3 DNA reads TGTGCCAGCAGTGAATTGGGGGGGAGAAACATTCAGTACTTC. This translates into CASSELGGRNIQYF. The genes are TRBV6-1 and TRBJ2-4; 7 nucleotides line up with TRBD2. V shed 2 bases and J 6 bases; nucleotides not matched to a gene: 4. The germline gives CDR1 MNHNS, CDR2 SASEGT. The CDR3 covers 14 residues.

In regard to this clone: The sample carries other DNA sequences with the same CDR3. This sequence joins TRBV12-2 and TRBJ1-2; no check of the table's D call, TRBD1, against the DNA was made. TRBV12-2 is noted as a pseudogene. The length of the CDR3 is 15 residues. CDR3 in DNA: TGTGCAAGTCGCTTAGAACCCAGGGGGCTGGAGGGCTACACCTTC. Amino acids: CASRLEPRGLEGYTF.

The genes are TRBV4-3 and TRBJ1-6; D gene uncertain. CDR3 length: 16 amino acids. Germline V gene lookup returns CDR1 LGHNA and CDR2 YSLEER. Between the trimmed V and J ends, which lost 0 bases and 0 bases, there was a span of 6 bases. In DNA, the CDR3 is TGCGCCAGCAGCCAAGAAGGGAGCTCCTATAATTCACCCCTCCACTTT. Amino acid sequence: CASSQEGSSYNSPLHF.

This clone has only a few counts. The CDR3 loop is CASGREGDTGELFF. CDR3 bases: TGTGCCAGCGGGAGAGAGGGGGACACCGGGGAGCTGTTTTTT. The rearrangement uses TRBV6-4 and TRBJ2-2; possibly TRBD1 for D (6 bases). Looked up from germline, CDR1 is MRHNA and CDR2 is SNTAGT. The CDR3 loop spans 14 amino acids. Trimming stripped 8 bases from V and 3 bases from J, with 13 bases between.

The chain is built from TRBV5-1 and TRBJ2-2, with TRBD2 matching 8 bases. Germline CDR1 is SGHRS and CDR2 is YFSETQ. The junction had 9 bases not matched to a gene; V was cut back by 1 base and J by 1 base. The CDR3 is made up of 18 amino acids. The CDR3: CASSLTAGGLLNTGELFF. The CDR3 bases are TGCGCCAGCAGCTTGACGGCGGGGGGACTCTTGAACACCGGGGAGCTGTTTTTT.

The chain joins TRBV4-1 to TRBJ1-1; D remains unclear. Per the germline V gene, CDR1 is MGHRA and CDR2 is YSYEKL. V shed 1 base and J shed 1 base, with 7 bases lying between them. The CDR3 runs 14 residues. The CDR3 here is CASSQVTRNTEAFF. The CDR3 coding sequence is TGCGCCAGCAGCCAAGTAACTAGGAACACTGAAGCTTTCTTT.

This chain joins TRBV18 and TRBJ2-1; D ambiguous. V lost 3 bases and J lost 0, with 9 bases in between. CDR1 is KGHSH, CDR2 LQKENI, per germline. CDR3 length equals 15 residues. Here the CDR3 DNA reads TGTGCCAGCTCACCCCTGACATCCTCCTACAATGAGCAGTTCTTC. Protein sequence: CASSPLTSSYNEQFF.

This chain uses TRBV11-2 with TRBJ2-1; D gene unclear. Per germline, CDR1 SGHAT and CDR2 FQNNGV. Trimming removed 2 bases from V and 4 bases from J, with 6 bases in between. The CDR3 has 13 amino acids. The CDR3 coding sequence is TGTGCCAGCAGCTTAAGCAGGTACAATGAGCAGTTCTTC. Its translation: CASSLSRYNEQFF.

The chain is built from TRBV9 and TRBJ2-3, with TRBD2 identical over 11 bases. Per germline, CDR1 SGDLS and CDR2 YYNGEE. CDR3 size: 19 residues. The trim removed 2 bases at V and 1 base at J, leaving 12 bases unmatched. The CDR3 DNA reads as TGTGCCAGCAGCGTGTTGGGACTAGCGGCCGTGAGGGGCACAGATACGCAGTATTTT. Its protein product is CASSVLGLAAVRGTDTQYF. The entire variable domain, with the rest obtained from reference TRBV9 and TRBJ2-3, is as follows: DSGVTQTPKHLITATGQRVTLRCSPRSGDLSVYWYQQSLDQGLQFLIQYYNGEERAKGNILERFSAQQFPDLHSELNLSSLELGDSALYFCASSVLGLAAVRGTDTQYFGPGTRLTVL.

The chain links TRBV27 to TRBJ1-4; D ambiguous. Germline V gene sequence: CDR1 MNHEY, CDR2 SMNVEV (reference sequence). Trimming took off 6 bases at V and 0 bases at J, with 14 bases between the two ends. This CDR3 region has 16 residues. The CDR3 DNA follows: TGTGCCAGCAGGGGAGGGATCTGGGCAACTAATGAAAAACTGTTTTTT. As protein: CASRGGIWATNEKLFF.

The chain uses TRBV5-1 and TRBJ2-3; TRBD2 aligns across 12 bases. The CDR3 totals 20 residues. After removal of 0 bases from V and 2 bases from J, the junction contained 13 bases not matched to a gene. Germline CDR1 reads SGHRS; CDR2 reads YFSETQ. The CDR3 sequence: CASSLATTGTSGWATDTQYF. The CDR3 DNA reads as TGCGCCAGCAGCTTGGCGACGACCGGGACTAGCGGGTGGGCCACAGATACGCAGTATTTT.

The rearrangement uses TRBV18 and TRBJ2-7; 9 bases line up with TRBD1. The CDR3 has 15 amino acids. The J segment lost 5 bases and the V segment lost 1 base, leaving 6 bases of the junction unmatched. In germline, CDR1 is KGHSH, CDR2 LQKENI. CDR3 in DNA: TGTGCCAGCTCACCACACCCGGGACAGGGCGACGAGCAGTACTTC. It specifies CASSPHPGQGDEQYF.

V usage is TRBV21-1 and J usage is TRBJ2-7; TRBD1, as called in the table, went unchecked against the DNA. TRBV21-1 corresponds to a pseudogene. There are 13 residues in the CDR3. The CDR3 nucleotides read TGTGCCAGCAGGGGTGGTCAGGGGGCCGAGCAGTACTTC. This gives the protein CASRGGQGAEQYF.

The chain employs TRBV5-1 and TRBJ2-2; D is unresolved. Germline values: CDR1 SGHRS, CDR2 YFSETQ. This CDR3 spans 15 amino acids. The ends were cut back, 5 bases at V and 6 bases at J, with 17 bases in the middle. CDR3 amino acids: CASRLISFSPGELFF. The CDR3 DNA reads TGCGCCAGCAGGTTGATCAGTTTCTCCCCCGGGGAGCTGTTTTTT. Supplemented by reference TRBV5-1 and TRBJ2-2, the full variable domain reads KAGVTQTPRYLIKTRGQQVTLSCSPISGHRSVSWYQQTPGQGLQFLFEYFSETQRNKGNFPGRFSGRQFSNSRSEMNVSTLELGDSALYLCASRLISFSPGELFFGEGSRLTVL.

This clone has only a few counts. The chain employs TRBV19 and TRBJ1-5, with D uncertain. Between the trimmed V and J ends, which lost 0 bases and 4 bases, there was a span of 7 bases. CDR1 and CDR2 (germline): LNHDA, SQIVND (reference sequence). This CDR3 region has 14 residues. CDR3 bases: TGTGCCAGTAGTATAGAGCGCCGGAATCAGCCCCAGCATTTT. As protein: CASSIERRNQPQHF.

The V call is TRBV28, the J call TRBJ2-4; 11 bases match TRBD1. CDR3 length equals 15 residues. Germline assignment: CDR1 MDHEN and CDR2 SYDVKM. Unmatched junction bases numbered 7, after V lost 4 bases and J lost 8 bases. CDR3 DNA: TGTGCCAGCAGTTCCCCGAGGGACAGGGGGTACATTCAGTACTTC. Its protein product is CASSSPRDRGYIQYF.

The chain uses TRBV11-2 and TRBJ2-5; TRBD2 matches at 12 bases. V shed 2 bases and J 3 bases; nucleotides not matched to a gene: 7. The CDR3 is made up of 17 amino acids. Germline V gives CDR1 SGHAT, CDR2 FQNNGV. In DNA, the CDR3 is TGTGCCAGCAGCTTACCGACTAGCGGGAGACCCAAAGAGACCCAGTACTTC. Translated: CASSLPTSGRPKETQYF.

This clone was recorded a few times. The V call is TRBV27, the J call TRBJ1-2; D gene unclear. Germline V gene sequence: CDR1 MNHEY, CDR2 SMNVEV (reference sequence). CDR3 size: 13 residues. V was shortened by 3 bases and J by 6 bases, with 11 bases between the two germline ends. For the CDR3, the DNA is TGTGCCAGCAGTTTTGAAGGGAGCGATGGCTACACCTTC. Protein product: CASSFEGSDGYTF.

The chain couples TRBV19 to TRBJ1-5; 7 nucleotides match TRBD1. CDR3 length equals 15 residues. Losses at the gene ends were 7 bases for V and 7 bases for J; bases not matched to a gene: 13. Germline loops: CDR1 LNHDA, CDR2 SQIVND (reference sequence). The chain's CDR3 is CASTPLRDRQQPQHF. The CDR3 DNA reads as TGTGCCAGTACCCCCCTTCGGGACAGACAACAGCCCCAGCATTTT.

Regarding this clone: A junction end diverges from the germline sequence, so it may reflect a read error. This rearrangement joins TRBV7-9 to TRBJ2-3, with TRBD2 matching over 7 bases. Germline CDR1 is SEHNR and CDR2 is FQNEAQ (reference sequence). The CDR3 length is 16 residues. CDR3 DNA sequence: TGTTCCAGCAGGCGGGGGTATGTGGGTCCCACAGATACGCAGTATTTT. It specifies CSSRRGYVGPTDTQYF.

The V and J genes are TRBV7-3 and TRBJ2-1; no clear D. Germline CDR1 SGHTA, CDR2 FQGTGA. The V gene lost 4 bases and the J gene lost 10 bases, with 8 bases spanning the gap. This CDR3 contains 11 residues. In nucleotides, the CDR3 is TGTGCCAGCAGCTCGTCTTCCGAGCAGTTCTTC. Amino acids: CASSSSSEQFF.